The entry that follows covers one TCR beta chain sequence. As yet, its antigen is unknown. This sample was taken from a study of T-cell reconstitution after alpha-beta-depleted transplantation in children. Study results and limitations: Expanded graft clones, several hundred of them, were reportedly the source of alpha-beta T cells about two months after transplant.

As it was prepared, the TCRbeta library received unique molecular identifiers. TCRdb passed the PCR reads through MiXCR, listing each CDR3 protein once. The table lists more than 200,000 distinct CDR3 sequences, 20% to 30% of them singletons. The CDR3 spans 13 residues. Per germline, CDR1 SGHKS and CDR2 YYEKEE (reference sequence). Deletions cut 2 bases from V and 5 bases from J, with 10 bases between. The clonotype originates from a female patient aged 2-10 years who had a stem cell transplant for congenital amegakaryocytic thrombocytopenia, so the T cells may come from the graft donor. Sequenced here: PBMCs, mostly from graft donor cells, sampled 360 days after TCRalphabeta/CD19-depleted stem cell transplant. The chain uses TRBV5-5 and TRBJ2-5; TRBD2 might be the D (6 bases). The DNA for the CDR3 is TGTGCCAGCAGCTTACCCCGGGGGGAGACCCAGTACTTC. Encoded protein: CASSLPRGETQYF.